This T cell receptor beta chain appears in the sequencing data of a study of human T cells and chemical hapten exposure. Study summary: The patients, most of them female, presented with alopecia areata, totalis or universalis.

TCRdb redid the calling of the RACE reads with MiXCR, one entry per CDR3 protein. The sample consists of 65,000 to 95,000 distinct CDR3 sequences, around 6.7% of them appearing once. The time point denotes: patch test 2, 6 weeks after DPC sensitization. Noted treatment: therapeutic diphenylcyclopropenone sensitization with weekly scalp DPC. Participating donors were patients with alopecia, aged 18 to 70 years, considered appropriate candidates for DPC. As concerns this clonotype: Its specificity is not known. One end of the junction fails to match germline, which may point to a read error.

Study-wide findings and caveats: Donors in the study had alopecia, meaning their immune response may differ from healthy people's.

The CDR3 spans 13 residues. The germline V gene encodes CDR1 SGHDT and CDR2 YYEEEE. Sequenced here: whole blood, sampled in connection with sensitization to the hapten diphenylcyclopropenone (DPC). The gene calls are TRBV5-6 and TRBJ1-2; 12 nucleotides match TRBD1. This clonotype was sampled from a woman in her 30s with alopecia areata. Some clones in this sample may be carry-over from other donors' samples. The CDR3 loop reads CASWTGTGGSWIF. The CDR3 coding sequence is TGTGCCAGCTGGACCGGGACAGGGGGCTCGTGGATCTTC.